A single sample is the source of the 29 T cell receptor beta chains below, sequenced in a study of CD8+ T cells in alopecia areata. Once RNA had been extracted, it was reverse transcribed into cDNA to act as the sequencing template. This table comes from immunoSEQ multiplex PCR, and its TCRdb copy is limited to in-frame clones, with some not included. The sample contains hundreds of thousands of clones, more than 45% of which appear only once. As for treatment: oral pan-JAK inhibitor, 5-10 mg twice daily. Here the sequenced sample was CD4+ T cells sorted from blood, taken at week 24, from a patient treated with tofacitinib. The receptors originated from a human donor with alopecia areata.

CDR3 residues: CAWNVGFREKLFF. The CDR3 coding sequence is TGTGCCTGGAACGTAGGGTTTAGGGAAAAACTGTTTTTT. V and J are TRBV30 and TRBJ1-4; D unresolved. Germline-derived CDR1 and CDR2 are GTSNPN and SVGIG (reference sequence). The CDR3 covers 13 residues. Trimming took 4 bases from V and 8 from J, leaving 14 bases between them.

The chain employs TRBV2 and TRBJ2-3; 10 bases are shared with TRBD2. Germline-derived CDR1 and CDR2 are SNHLY and FYNNEI. V shed 8 bases, J shed 8 bases, and the junction held 13 bases outside the gene matches. The CDR3 consists of 15 residues. CDR3 protein: CASSLAGAPAGTQYF. CDR3 sequence (DNA): TGTGCCAGCTCTCTAGCGGGGGCGCCGGCGGGTACGCAGTATTTT.

This clone occurred a few times. This chain joins TRBV6-1 and TRBJ2-7; D is unclear. Germline loops: CDR1 MNHNS, CDR2 SASEGT. The CDR3 length is 13 residues. Trimming removed 8 bases at V and 0 bases at J, with 11 bases between. The DNA for the CDR3 is TGTGCCAGCTTTCCCCCGGGCTCCTACGAGCAGTACTTC. Its translation is CASFPPGSYEQYF.

The chain carries TRBV7-8 and TRBJ2-7, with D possibly matching TRBD2 (5 bases). The CDR3 covers 15 residues. Per the germline V gene, CDR1 is SGHVS and CDR2 is FQNEAQ. Trimming stripped 0 bases from V and 2 bases from J, with 11 bases between. CDR3 residues: CASSLALEGPYEQYF. The DNA for the CDR3 is TGTGCCAGCAGCTTAGCGCTAGAGGGCCCCTACGAGCAGTACTTC.

This chain connects TRBV29-1 to TRBJ1-3; the D gene is possibly TRBD1 (5 bases). Germline V gene data show CDR1 as SQVTM and CDR2 as ANQGSEA. The V gene lost 4 bases and the J gene lost 3 bases, with 10 bases spanning the gap. This CDR3 has 13 residues. The CDR3 here is CSVVSGGGNTIYF. In nucleotides, the CDR3 is TGCAGCGTTGTATCTGGGGGTGGAAACACCATATATTTT.

The sample holds a few counts of this clone. The CDR3 protein is CASSFSDEQYF. The CDR3 DNA reads as TGTGCCAGCAGCTTTAGCGACGAGCAGTACTTC. This chain joins TRBV5-4 and TRBJ2-7; D is possibly TRBD2 (5 bases). V gave up 2 bases and J gave up 5 bases, with 5 bases separating them. Germline V gene sequence: CDR1 SGHNT, CDR2 YYREEE (reference sequence). CDR3 length equals 11 residues.

The gene calls are TRBV7-8 and TRBJ2-3, with 9 bases lining up with TRBD1. The CDR3 totals 14 residues. V dropped 4 bases and J dropped 4; count of bases not matched to a gene: 3. Germline CDR1 reads SGHVS; CDR2 reads FQNEAQ. CDR3 sequence: CASSWDRAPDTQYF. The CDR3 DNA follows: TGTGCCAGCAGCTGGGACAGGGCCCCAGATACGCAGTATTTT.

This clone was seen just once. This rearrangement joins TRBV29-1 to TRBJ1-1; a weak D match, TRBD1 (5 bases). The CDR3 runs to 15 residues. V dropped 3 bases and J dropped 1 base, with 15 bases sitting between them. Germline-derived CDR1 and CDR2 are SQVTM and ANQGSEA. CDR3 loop: CSVDVLGHTNTEAFF. DNA for the CDR3: TGCAGCGTTGACGTACTAGGACACACGAACACTGAAGCTTTCTTT.

A few counts support this clone. The rearrangement joins TRBV7-2 to TRBJ2-5; D uncertain. Germline CDR1 SGHTA, CDR2 FQGNSA. The CDR3 runs to 12 residues. Trimming removed 5 bases from V and 5 bases from J, with 9 bases in between. The CDR3, as DNA: TGTGCCAGCAGCCCCCCTTGGGAGACCCAGTACTTC. The encoded protein is CASSPPWETQYF.

The chain has TRBV2 and TRBJ1-6, with TRBD1 as a possible D gene (6 bases). This CDR3 has 13 residues. Trimming removed 4 bases from V and 11 bases from J, with 12 bases in between. Germline lookup yields CDR1 SNHLY and CDR2 FYNNEI. The chain's CDR3 is CASSGAPGAPLHF. DNA of the CDR3: TGTGCCAGCAGTGGCGCCCCAGGGGCACCCCTCCACTTT.

A single count supports this clone. The chain recombines TRBV30 with TRBJ2-3; D not certain. The germline CDR1 and CDR2 sequences are GTSNPN and SVGIG (reference sequence). This CDR3 region has 13 residues. V lost 3 bases to trimming and J lost 1 base, with 8 bases between them. DNA of the CDR3: TGTGCCTGGAGCCTCAAGGGCACAGATACGCAGTATTTT. Residues: CAWSLKGTDTQYF.

The chain couples TRBV4-2 to TRBJ1-6; D is unresolved. The CDR3 has 16 residues. V was pared by 0 bases and J by 14 bases, with 20 bases between. Germline CDR1 and CDR2: LGHNA and YNFKEQ. The CDR3 spells CASSQDSEASIPALHF. DNA for the CDR3: TGTGCCAGCAGCCAAGACTCCGAGGCGTCCATACCGGCCCTCCACTTT.

J is TRBJ2-7 and V is TRBV4-1; a weak D match, TRBD1 (6 bases). This CDR3 spans 17 amino acids. V was cut by 0 bases and J by 1 base, with 16 bases left in between. Germline V CDR1 and CDR2: MGHRA, YSYEKL. CDR3 coding DNA: TGCGCCAGCAGCCAAGACCTGGACAGCGAGTCGTCCTACGAGCAGTACTTC. Its protein is CASSQDLDSESSYEQYF.

The chain combines TRBV4-1 with TRBJ1-3; D is ambiguous. V lost 0 bases and J lost 4, with 7 bases in between. This CDR3 region has 14 residues. Germline CDR1 is MGHRA and CDR2 is YSYEKL. DNA for the CDR3: TGCGCCAGCAGCCAAGAGGTCCCAGGAAACACCATATATTTT. Its protein product is CASSQEVPGNTIYF.

This clone appeared a few times. The V and J genes are TRBV29-1 and TRBJ2-7; D might be TRBD1 (6 bases). The V and J ends lost 1 base and 4 bases respectively, with 11 bases between them. Germline CDR1 SQVTM, CDR2 ANQGSEA. The CDR3 is made up of 13 amino acids. CDR3 region: CSVEGQETYEQYF. The CDR3, as DNA: TGCAGCGTTGAAGGACAGGAAACTTACGAGCAGTACTTC.

This clone came up a few times. The chain employs TRBV4-3 and TRBJ2-1; 9 bases agree with TRBD1. V lost 3 bases, J lost 7 bases, and 10 bases stayed unmatched. Per germline, CDR1 LGHNA and CDR2 YSLEER. This CDR3 comprises 16 residues. Here the CDR3 reads CASSQELTGGVNEQFF. The CDR3 DNA reads TGCGCCAGCAGCCAGGAGTTGACAGGGGGGGTAAATGAGCAGTTCTTC.

A few counts support this clone. V and J are TRBV9 and TRBJ1-3; weak D call: TRBD1 (6 bases). V was trimmed by 0 bases and J by 0 bases, leaving 16 bases between them. This CDR3 is built from 18 residues. From germline, CDR1 is SGDLS and CDR2 YYNGEE. The CDR3 sequence is CASSVEQGDLLSGNTIYF. The DNA of the CDR3 is TGTGCCAGCAGCGTAGAACAGGGCGACCTCCTCTCTGGAAACACCATATATTTT. Variable domain in full (rest from reference TRBV9 and TRBJ1-3): DSGVTQTPKHLITATGQRVTLRCSPRSGDLSVYWYQQSLDQGLQFLIQYYNGEERAKGNILERFSAQQFPDLHSELNLSSLELGDSALYFCASSVEQGDLLSGNTIYFGEGSWLTVV.

This clone has more than one count but fewer than ten. V gene TRBV28 combines with J gene TRBJ2-5; a possible D gene is TRBD2 (6 bases). The V gene lost 2 bases and the J gene lost 5 bases, with 12 bases spanning the gap. Germline CDR1 reads MDHEN; CDR2 reads SYDVKM. This CDR3 comprises 14 residues. CDR3 sequence (DNA): TGTGCCAGCAGTTTAGGGCGTCGGGGGGAGACCCAGTACTTC. It yields the protein CASSLGRRGETQYF.

The chain recombines TRBV27 with TRBJ1-6; TRBD1 is a possible D gene (5 bases). The germline V gene encodes CDR1 MNHEY and CDR2 SMNVEV (reference sequence). V lost 1 base, J lost 10 bases, and 14 bases lay in between. The CDR3 is 15 residues long. The CDR3 protein is CASSLWEGVGSPLHF. The CDR3, as DNA: TGTGCCAGCAGTTTATGGGAAGGGGTTGGCTCACCCCTCCACTTT.

This sequence joins TRBV7-2 and TRBJ2-1; 10 bases align to TRBD2. Germline CDR1 SGHTA, CDR2 FQGNSA. Trimming took 2 bases from V and 2 from J; bases not matched to a gene: 9. CDR3 length equals 18 residues. In DNA form, the CDR3 reads TGTGCCAGCAGCTTACTAGCGGGGGCGAACCTCCCCTACAATGAGCAGTTCTTC. Its translation is CASSLLAGANLPYNEQFF.

V gene TRBV29-1 combines with J gene TRBJ2-5; tentatively, D is TRBD1 (6 bases). The CDR3 spans 13 residues. Trimming pared 8 bases from V and 1 base from J, leaving 14 bases between. Germline assignment: CDR1 SQVTM and CDR2 ANQGSEA. CDR3 sequence: CSSRDTLQETQYF. In nucleotides, the CDR3 is TGCAGCAGCCGGGACACCCTCCAAGAGACCCAGTACTTC.

The V call is TRBV7-9, the J call TRBJ2-1; weak D call: TRBD1 (5 bases). Trimming left V 6 bases short and J 4 bases short, with 7 bases between. Germline assignment: CDR1 SEHNR and CDR2 FQNEAQ (reference sequence). The CDR3 consists of 12 residues. The CDR3 coding sequence is TGTGCCAGCAGTTACAGGTACAATGAGCAGTTCTTC. The encoded protein is CASSYRYNEQFF. Drawing the rest from reference TRBV7-9 and TRBJ2-1, the complete variable domain is DTGVSQNPRHKITKRGQNVTFRCDPISEHNRLYWYRQTLGQGPEFLTYFQNEAQLEKSRLLSDRFSAERPKGSFSTLEIQRTEQGDSAMYLCASSYRYNEQFFGPGTRLTVL.

Only one count was recorded for this clone. The gene calls are TRBV27 and TRBJ2-7; unclear D gene. This CDR3 has 13 amino acids. V lost 4 bases and J lost 0, with 7 bases in between. Germline loops: CDR1 MNHEY, CDR2 SMNVEV (reference sequence). CDR3 sequence (DNA): TGTGCCAGCAGTTCTCCCGGCTCCTACGAGCAGTACTTC. It yields the protein CASSSPGSYEQYF.

The V call is TRBV5-6, the J call TRBJ1-2; 10 positions match TRBD1. V lost 4 bases, J lost 4 bases, and 7 bases stayed unmatched. The CDR3 is 15 amino acids. Per the germline V gene, CDR1 is SGHDT and CDR2 is YYEEEE. The DNA of the CDR3 is TGTGCCAGCAGCCCGGGGACAGGGGTAGTCTATGGCTACACCTTC. Protein product: CASSPGTGVVYGYTF.

This clone was detected only a few times. This specimen includes other DNA sequences encoding the same CDR3. The chain uses TRBV7-9 and TRBJ1-1, with TRBD1 matching 7 bases. The V gene end was trimmed by 5 bases and the J gene end by 1 base; junction bases not matched to a gene: 4. The CDR3 contains 14 residues. Germline assignment: CDR1 SEHNR and CDR2 FQNEAQ (reference sequence). CDR3 in DNA: TGTGCCAGCAGCCTCCGACAGGGGAACACTGAAGCTTTCTTT. Amino acids: CASSLRQGNTEAFF.

This sequence joins TRBV6-5 and TRBJ2-5, with no clear D. From germline, CDR1 is MNHEY and CDR2 SVGAGI. The CDR3 sequence is 14 residues long. With 0 bases removed from V and 0 bases from J, the gap between germline ends came to 5 bases. The CDR3 sequence is CASSYSRYQETQYF. The CDR3 nucleotides are TGTGCCAGCAGTTACTCAAGGTACCAAGAGACCCAGTACTTC.

The chain carries TRBV6-6 and TRBJ2-7; D is unclear. This CDR3 has 13 amino acids. Germline assignment: CDR1 MNHNY and CDR2 SVGAGI (reference sequence). Trimming stripped 7 bases from V and 0 bases from J, with 10 bases between. DNA for the CDR3: TGTGCCAGCACCGGCGGAAGCTCCTACGAGCAGTACTTC. Translated: CASTGGSSYEQYF.

This clone has just a few counts. The chain employs TRBV29-1 and TRBJ2-7, with a tentative D call TRBD1 (6 bases). Germline loops: CDR1 SQVTM, CDR2 ANQGSEA. The CDR3 is 13 residues long. The V end was cut by 6 bases, the J end by 2 bases, with 14 bases between. CDR3 sequence reads: CSVTGRYAYEQYF. CDR3 DNA: TGCAGCGTAACAGGGCGTTATGCCTACGAGCAGTACTTC.

For this clone: A read error may produce the germline difference seen at one junction end. The chain is built from TRBV30 and TRBJ1-1; D might be TRBD1 (6 bases). From germline, CDR1 is GTSNPN and CDR2 SVGIG (reference sequence). The CDR3 extends over 14 amino acids. This chain's CDR3 is CAWGVGGLNTEAFF. In nucleotides, the CDR3 is TGTGCCTGGGGTGTAGGGGGATTGAACACTGAAGCTTTCTTT.